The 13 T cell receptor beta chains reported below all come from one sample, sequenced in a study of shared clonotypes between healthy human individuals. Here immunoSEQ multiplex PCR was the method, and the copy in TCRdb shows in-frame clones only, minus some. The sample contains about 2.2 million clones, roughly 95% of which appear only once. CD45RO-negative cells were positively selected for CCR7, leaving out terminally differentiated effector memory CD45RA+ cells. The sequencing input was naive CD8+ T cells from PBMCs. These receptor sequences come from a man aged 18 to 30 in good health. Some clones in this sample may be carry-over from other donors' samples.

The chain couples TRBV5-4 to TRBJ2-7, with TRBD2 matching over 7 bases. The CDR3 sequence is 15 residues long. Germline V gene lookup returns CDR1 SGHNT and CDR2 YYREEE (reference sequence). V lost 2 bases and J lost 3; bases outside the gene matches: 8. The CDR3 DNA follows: TGTGCCAGCAGCTTAGGGAGGGACTTTCTCTACGAGCAGTACTTC. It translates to CASSLGRDFLYEQYF.

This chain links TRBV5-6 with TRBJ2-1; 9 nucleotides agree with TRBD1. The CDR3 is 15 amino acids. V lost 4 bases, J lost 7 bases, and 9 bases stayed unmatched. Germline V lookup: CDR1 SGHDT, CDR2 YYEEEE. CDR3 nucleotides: TGTGCCAGCAGCATCGGGACAGGGACTTGGAATGAGCAGTTCTTC. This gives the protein CASSIGTGTWNEQFF.

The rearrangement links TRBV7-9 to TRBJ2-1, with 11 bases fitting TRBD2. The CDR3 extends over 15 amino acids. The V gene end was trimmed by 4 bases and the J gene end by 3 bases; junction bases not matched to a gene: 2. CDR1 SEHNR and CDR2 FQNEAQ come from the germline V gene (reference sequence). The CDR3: CASSSLAGVYNEQFF. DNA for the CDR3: TGTGCCAGCAGCTCACTAGCGGGAGTCTACAATGAGCAGTTCTTC.

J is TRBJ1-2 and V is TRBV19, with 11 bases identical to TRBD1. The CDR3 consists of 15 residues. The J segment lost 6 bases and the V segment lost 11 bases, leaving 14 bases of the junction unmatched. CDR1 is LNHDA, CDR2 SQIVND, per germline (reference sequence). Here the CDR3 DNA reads TGTGCCGTATATACCGGGACAGGGGGACGCGATGGCTACACCTTC. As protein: CAVYTGTGGRDGYTF.

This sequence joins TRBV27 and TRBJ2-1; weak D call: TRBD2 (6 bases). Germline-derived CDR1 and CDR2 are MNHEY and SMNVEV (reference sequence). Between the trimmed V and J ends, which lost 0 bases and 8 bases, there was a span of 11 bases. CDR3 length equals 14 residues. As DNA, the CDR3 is TGTGCCAGCAGTTTATCAGGACTACCCCATGAGCAGTTCTTC. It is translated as CASSLSGLPHEQFF.

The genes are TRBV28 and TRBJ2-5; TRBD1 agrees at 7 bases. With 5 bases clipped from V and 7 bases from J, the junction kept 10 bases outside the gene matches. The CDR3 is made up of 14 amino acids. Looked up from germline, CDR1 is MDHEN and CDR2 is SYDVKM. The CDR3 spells CASSLDRAWGTQYF. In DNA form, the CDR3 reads TGTGCCAGCAGTCTAGACAGGGCCTGGGGGACCCAGTACTTC.

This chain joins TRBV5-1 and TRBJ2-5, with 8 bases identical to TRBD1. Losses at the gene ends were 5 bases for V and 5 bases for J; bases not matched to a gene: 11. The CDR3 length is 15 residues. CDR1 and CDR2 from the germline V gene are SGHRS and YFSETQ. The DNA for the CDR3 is TGCGCCAGCAGATTCCTAGGGACAGGCCAGGAGACCCAGTACTTC. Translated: CASRFLGTGQETQYF.

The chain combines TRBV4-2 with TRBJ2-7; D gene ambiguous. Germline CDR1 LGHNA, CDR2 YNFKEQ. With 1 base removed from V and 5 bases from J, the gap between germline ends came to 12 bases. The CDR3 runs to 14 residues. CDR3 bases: TGTGCCAGCAGCCAAGGCCCGGGCGGTGACGAGCAGTACTTC. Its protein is CASSQGPGGDEQYF.

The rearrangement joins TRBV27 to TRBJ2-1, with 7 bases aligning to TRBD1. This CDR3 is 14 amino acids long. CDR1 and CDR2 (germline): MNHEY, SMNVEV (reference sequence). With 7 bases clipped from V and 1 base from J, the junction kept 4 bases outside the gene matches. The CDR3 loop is CASTQQGSYNEQFF. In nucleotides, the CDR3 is TGTGCCAGCACACAACAGGGGTCCTACAATGAGCAGTTCTTC.

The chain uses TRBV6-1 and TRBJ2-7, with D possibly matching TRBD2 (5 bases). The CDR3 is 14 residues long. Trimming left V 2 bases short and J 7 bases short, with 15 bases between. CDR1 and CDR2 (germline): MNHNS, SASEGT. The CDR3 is CASSETRGPGEQYF. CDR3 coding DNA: TGTGCCAGCAGTGAAACCCGTGGGCCGGGGGAGCAGTACTTC.

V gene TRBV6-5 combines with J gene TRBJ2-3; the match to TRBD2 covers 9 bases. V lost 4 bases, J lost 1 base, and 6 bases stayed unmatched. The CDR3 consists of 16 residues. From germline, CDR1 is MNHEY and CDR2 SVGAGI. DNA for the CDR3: TGTGCCAGCAGTTCGCATAGCGGGAGTGGCACAGATACGCAGTATTTT. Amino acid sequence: CASSSHSGSGTDTQYF.

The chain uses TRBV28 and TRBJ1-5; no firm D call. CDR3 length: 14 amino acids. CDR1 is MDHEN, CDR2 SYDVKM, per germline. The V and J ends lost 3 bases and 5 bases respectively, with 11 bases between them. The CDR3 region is CASSFVRADQPQHF. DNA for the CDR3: TGTGCCAGCAGTTTTGTAAGGGCCGATCAGCCCCAGCATTTT.

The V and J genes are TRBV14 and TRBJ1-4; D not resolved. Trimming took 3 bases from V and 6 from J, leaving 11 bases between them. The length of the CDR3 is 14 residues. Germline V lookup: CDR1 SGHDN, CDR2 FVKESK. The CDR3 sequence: CASSQKVRDEKLFF. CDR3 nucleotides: TGTGCCAGCAGCCAGAAGGTTCGGGATGAAAAACTGTTTTTT.